This TCR beta chain was obtained from a study of blood T cell repertoires in COVID-19. Study-level information: Collection of acute and convalescent COVID-19 samples took place in the United States, Italy and Spain.

The study drew participants aged about 18 to 89 years from 20 to 30 US areas. Participants were placed into cohorts based on the clinical history they reported. As to this clone: Different DNA sequences within this sample yield the same CDR3.

In the source study's methods: Amplification with reference gene primers provided the estimates of nucleated cell counts. The protocol was immunoSEQ multiplex PCR, while the TCRdb copy is restricted to in-frame clones and leaves out a portion. V, J and clone size were drawn from that table, and D and trimming were deduced from the DNA. The table lists some 330,000 clones, just over 85% of them singletons. Germline V gene lookup returns CDR1 MGHRA and CDR2 YSYEKL. This CDR3 region has 12 residues. Trimming took off 1 base at V and 6 bases at J, with 5 bases between the two ends. The sample consisted of PBMCs or T cells enriched from blood (not recorded which). V and J are TRBV4-1 and TRBJ2-3; D is uncertain. This TCR was recovered from a man aged 25 to 45 who had recovered from COVID-19. Here the CDR3 reads CASSQVTDTQYF. CDR3 DNA sequence: TGCGCCAGCAGCCAAGTTACTGATACGCAGTATTTT.